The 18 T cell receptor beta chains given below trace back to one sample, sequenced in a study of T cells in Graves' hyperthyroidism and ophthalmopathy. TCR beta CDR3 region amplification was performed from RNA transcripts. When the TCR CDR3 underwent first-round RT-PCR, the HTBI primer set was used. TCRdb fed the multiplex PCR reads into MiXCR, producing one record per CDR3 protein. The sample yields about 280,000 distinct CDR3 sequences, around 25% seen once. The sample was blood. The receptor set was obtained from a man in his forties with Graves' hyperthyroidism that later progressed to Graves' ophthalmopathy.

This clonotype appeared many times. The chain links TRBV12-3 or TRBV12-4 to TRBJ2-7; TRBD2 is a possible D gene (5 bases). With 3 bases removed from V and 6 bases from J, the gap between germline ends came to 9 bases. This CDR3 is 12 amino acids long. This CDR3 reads CASSFVLAEQYF. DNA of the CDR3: TGTGCCAGCAGTTTTGTCCTAGCCGAGCAGTACTTC.

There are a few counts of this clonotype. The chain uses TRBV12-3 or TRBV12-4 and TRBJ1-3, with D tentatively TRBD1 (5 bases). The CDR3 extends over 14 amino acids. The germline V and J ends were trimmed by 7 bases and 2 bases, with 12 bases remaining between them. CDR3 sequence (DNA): TGTGCCAGCACCCAGCAGGGCCCTGGAAACACCATATATTTT. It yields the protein CASTQQGPGNTIYF.

The CDR3 nucleotides read TGTGCCAGCATGATGGGACAGGGGGCCTACGAGCAGTACTTC. This encodes CASMMGQGAYEQYF. The rearrangement uses TRBV6-2 or TRBV6-3 and TRBJ2-7; TRBD1 agrees at 11 bases. Germline lookup yields CDR1 MNHEY and CDR2 SVGEGT. J gave up 2 bases and V 7 bases, and 4 bases lay outside the gene matches. This CDR3 has 14 amino acids.

CDR3 sequence (DNA): TGTGCCAGCGTTTATGGGGGCGGCACTGAAGCTTTCTTT. Amino acid sequence: CASVYGGGTEAFF. V and J are TRBV12-3 or TRBV12-4 and TRBJ1-1; maybe TRBD1 (6 bases). This CDR3 is 13 amino acids long. The germline V and J ends were trimmed by 8 bases and 4 bases, with 14 bases remaining between them.

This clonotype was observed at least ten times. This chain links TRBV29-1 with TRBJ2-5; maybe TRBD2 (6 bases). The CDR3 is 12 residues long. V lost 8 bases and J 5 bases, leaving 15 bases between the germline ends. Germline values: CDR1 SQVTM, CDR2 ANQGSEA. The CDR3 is CSLPGTGETQYF. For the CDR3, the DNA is TGCAGCCTCCCAGGGACTGGTGAGACCCAGTACTTC. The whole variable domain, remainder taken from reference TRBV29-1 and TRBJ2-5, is SAVISQKPSRDICQRGTSLTIQCQVDSQVTMMFWYRQQPGQSLTLIATANQGSEATYESGFVIDKFPISRPNLTFSTLTVSNMSPEDSSIYLCSLPGTGETQYFGPGTRLLVL.

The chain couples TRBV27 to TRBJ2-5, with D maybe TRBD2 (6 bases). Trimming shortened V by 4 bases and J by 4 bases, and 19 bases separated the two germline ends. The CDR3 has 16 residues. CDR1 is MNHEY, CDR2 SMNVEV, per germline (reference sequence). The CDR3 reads CASSSLSRLGVETQYF. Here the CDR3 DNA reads TGTGCCAGCAGTTCCCTTTCAAGACTAGGGGTAGAGACCCAGTACTTC.

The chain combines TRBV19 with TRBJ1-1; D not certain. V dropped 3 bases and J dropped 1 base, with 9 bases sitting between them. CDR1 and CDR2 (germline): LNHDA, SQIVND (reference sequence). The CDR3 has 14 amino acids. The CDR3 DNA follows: TGTGCCAGTAGTATTCCTTGGAGGAACACTGAAGCTTTCTTT. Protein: CASSIPWRNTEAFF.

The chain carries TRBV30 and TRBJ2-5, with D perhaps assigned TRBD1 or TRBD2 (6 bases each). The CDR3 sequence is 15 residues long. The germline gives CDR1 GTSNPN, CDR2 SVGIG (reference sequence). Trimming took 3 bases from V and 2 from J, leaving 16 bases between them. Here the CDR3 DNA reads TGTGCCTGGAGGGGAGATCGGGGGCCACAAGAGACCCAGTACTTC. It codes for CAWRGDRGPQETQYF.

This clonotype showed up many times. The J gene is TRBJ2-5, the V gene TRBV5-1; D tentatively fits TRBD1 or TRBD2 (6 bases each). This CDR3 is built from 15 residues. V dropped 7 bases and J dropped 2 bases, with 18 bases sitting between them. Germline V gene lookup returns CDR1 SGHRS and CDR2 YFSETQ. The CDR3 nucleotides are TGCGCCAGCCCTCCAGGAGGGACAACACAAGAGACCCAGTACTTC. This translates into CASPPGGTTQETQYF. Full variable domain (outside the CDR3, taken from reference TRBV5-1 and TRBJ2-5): KAGVTQTPRYLIKTRGQQVTLSCSPISGHRSVSWYQQTPGQGLQFLFEYFSETQRNKGNFPGRFSGRQFSNSRSEMNVSTLELGDSALYLCASPPGGTTQETQYFGPGTRLLVL.

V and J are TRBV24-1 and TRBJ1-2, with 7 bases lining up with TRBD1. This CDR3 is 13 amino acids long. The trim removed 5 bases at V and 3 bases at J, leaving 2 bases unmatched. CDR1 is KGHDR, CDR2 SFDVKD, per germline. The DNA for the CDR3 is TGTGCCACCAGTGCAGGACAGGACTATGGCTACACCTTC. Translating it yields CATSAGQDYGYTF.

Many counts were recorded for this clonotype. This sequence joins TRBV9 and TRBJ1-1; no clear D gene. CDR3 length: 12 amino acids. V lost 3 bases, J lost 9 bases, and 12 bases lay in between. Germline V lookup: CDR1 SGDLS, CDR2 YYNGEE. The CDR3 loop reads CASSATSQKAFF. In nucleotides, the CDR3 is TGTGCCAGCAGCGCAACAAGCCAGAAAGCTTTCTTT.

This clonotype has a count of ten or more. The DNA of the CDR3 is TGTGCCAGCAGCTTAGCTAGCGGGAGGGAGACCCAGTACTTC. Amino acids: CASSLASGRETQYF. The chain links TRBV7-2 to TRBJ2-5; 10 bases fit TRBD2. Germline V gives CDR1 SGHTA, CDR2 FQGNSA. The V segment lost 0 bases and the J segment 5 bases; nucleotides outside the gene matches: 0. The CDR3 length is 14 residues.

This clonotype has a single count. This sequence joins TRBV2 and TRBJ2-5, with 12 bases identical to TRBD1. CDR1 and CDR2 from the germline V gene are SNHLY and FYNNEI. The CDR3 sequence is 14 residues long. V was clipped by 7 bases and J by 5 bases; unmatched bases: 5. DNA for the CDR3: TGTGCCAGCACAGGGACAGGGGGCTTGGAGACCCAGTACTTC. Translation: CASTGTGGLETQYF. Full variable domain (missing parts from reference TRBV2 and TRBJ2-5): EPEVTQTPSHQVTQMGQEVILRCVPISNHLYFYWYRQILGQKVEFLVSFYNNEISEKSEIFDDQFSVERPDGSNFTLKIRSTKLEDSAMYFCASTGTGGLETQYFGPGTRLLVL.

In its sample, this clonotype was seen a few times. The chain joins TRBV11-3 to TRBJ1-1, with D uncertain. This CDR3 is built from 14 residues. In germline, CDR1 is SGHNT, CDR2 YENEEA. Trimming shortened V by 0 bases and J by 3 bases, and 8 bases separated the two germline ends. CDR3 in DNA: TGTGCCAGCAGCTTAGATCAAAGCGACACTGAAGCTTTCTTT. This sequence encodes CASSLDQSDTEAFF.

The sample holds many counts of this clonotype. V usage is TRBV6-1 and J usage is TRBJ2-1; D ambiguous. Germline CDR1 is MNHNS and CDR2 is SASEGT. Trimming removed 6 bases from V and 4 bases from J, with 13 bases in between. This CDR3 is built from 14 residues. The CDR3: CASRERVEYNEQFF. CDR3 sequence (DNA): TGTGCCAGCAGGGAACGGGTAGAGTACAATGAGCAGTTCTTC.

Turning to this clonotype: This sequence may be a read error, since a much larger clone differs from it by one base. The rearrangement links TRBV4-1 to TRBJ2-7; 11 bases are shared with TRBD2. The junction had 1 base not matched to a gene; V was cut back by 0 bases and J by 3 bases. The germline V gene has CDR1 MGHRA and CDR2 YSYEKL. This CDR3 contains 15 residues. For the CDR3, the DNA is TGCGCCAGCAGCCAAGATACTAGCGGGAGCTACGAGCAGTACTTC. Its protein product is CASSQDTSGSYEQYF.

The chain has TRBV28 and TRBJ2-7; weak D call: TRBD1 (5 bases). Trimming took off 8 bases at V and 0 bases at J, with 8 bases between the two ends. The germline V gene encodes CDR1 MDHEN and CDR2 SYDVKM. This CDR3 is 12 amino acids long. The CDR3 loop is CASGDSSYEQYF. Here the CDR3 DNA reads TGTGCCAGCGGAGACAGCTCCTACGAGCAGTACTTC.

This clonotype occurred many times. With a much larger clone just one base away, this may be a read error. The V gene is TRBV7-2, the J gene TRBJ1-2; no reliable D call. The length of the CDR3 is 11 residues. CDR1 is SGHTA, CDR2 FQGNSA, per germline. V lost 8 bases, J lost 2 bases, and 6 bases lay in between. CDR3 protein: CASVLNYGYTF. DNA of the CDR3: TGTGCCAGCGTGTTAAACTATGGCTACACCTTC.